The clone carrying this T cell receptor (beta chain) appeared many times. As yet, its antigen is unknown. There were TCR beta CDR3 regions amplified from RNA transcripts. A first-round RT-PCR of the TCR CDR3 used the HTBI primer set. TCRdb recomputed calls from the multiplex PCR reads with MiXCR, one row per CDR3 protein. The profile shows approximately 420,000 distinct CDR3 sequences, about 15% of them singletons. This sample was included in a study of T cells in Graves' hyperthyroidism and ophthalmopathy. Broader study findings: Ophthalmopathy was separated from stable hyperthyroidism by a 13 V-J model. Ophthalmopathy got predicted by the model a median roughly six months before its onset.

The CDR3 covers 14 residues. V was pared by 0 bases and J by 4 bases, with 2 bases of the junction left unmatched. Per germline, CDR1 GTSNPN and CDR2 SVGIG (reference sequence). On the basis of clinical symptoms, serum thyroxine and TRAb, thyroid ultrasound and orbital computed tomography, diagnoses were made. The source is a woman aged 25-40 years with Graves' hyperthyroidism. The V gene is TRBV30, the J gene TRBJ2-3; 9 nucleotides line up with TRBD1. What was sequenced was blood. This chain's CDR3 is CAWSVGQGSDTQYF. In DNA, the CDR3 is TGTGCCTGGAGTGTGGGACAGGGATCAGATACGCAGTATTTT. The entire variable domain, with the rest obtained from reference TRBV30 and TRBJ2-3, is as follows: SQTIHQWPATLVQPVGSPLSLECTVEGTSNPNLYWYRQAAGRGLQLLFYSVGIGQISSEVPQNLSASRPQDRQFILSSKKLLLSDSGFYLCAWSVGQGSDTQYFGPGTRLTVL.